This TCR beta chain is drawn from a study of T cell clones after liver transplantation. Study at large: A pre-transplant mixed lymphocyte reaction with TCRbeta sequencing defined graft-donor-reactive clones followed in post-transplant blood. Timepoints were pre-transplant, pre-withdrawal, and after withdrawal was completed or failed.

Assay: immunoSEQ multiplex PCR; the TCRdb copy retains only in-frame clones and omits some. The sample lists about 6,100 clones; around 85% were seen once. Sequenced here: CD8+ T cells from blood, sampled before liver transplant. The origin of this receptor is a human donor who received a liver transplant.

CDR3 protein: CASSSLAYEQYF. CDR3 sequence (DNA): TGTGCCAGCAGCTCGTTGGCCTACGAGCAGTACTTC. The V and J genes are TRBV11-2 and TRBJ2-7, with no clear D. V dropped 4 bases and J dropped 2 bases, with 6 bases sitting between them. CDR1 and CDR2 (germline): SGHAT, FQNNGV. This CDR3 contains 12 residues. Supplemented by reference TRBV11-2 and TRBJ2-7, the full variable domain reads EAGVAQSPRYKIIEKRQSVAFWCNPISGHATLYWYQQILGQGPKLLIQFQNNGVVDDSQLPKDRFSAERLKGVDSTLKIQPAKLEDSAVYLCASSSLAYEQYFGPGTRLTVT.